The 31 T cell receptor beta chains below were found in one sample sequenced in a study of blood T cell repertoires in COVID-19. The method was immunoSEQ multiplex PCR; TCRdb's version includes in-frame clones alone and lacks a portion of them. The sample contains 200,000 to 300,000 clones, about 87% of which appear only once. Sequenced: peripheral blood. The receptors were gathered from a woman aged 60-75 years with COVID-19, enrolled during active disease.

In nucleotides, the CDR3 is TGCGCCAGCAGCCAACCATACACCGGGGAGCTGTTTTTT. Protein sequence: CASSQPYTGELFF. V and J are TRBV4-1 and TRBJ2-2; no clear D gene. There are 13 residues in the CDR3. The V and J ends lost 2 bases and 3 bases respectively, with 4 bases between them. The germline V gene encodes CDR1 MGHRA and CDR2 YSYEKL.

Regarding this clone: Distinct nucleotide sequences in the sample also encode this CDR3. The chain joins TRBV9 to TRBJ2-6; tentative D call: TRBD1 (6 bases). Trimming removed 3 bases from V and 1 base from J, with 8 bases in between. The CDR3 consists of 15 residues. The germline V gene encodes CDR1 SGDLS and CDR2 YYNGEE. The CDR3 region has the DNA TGTGCCAGCAGCGCGACAGGTTCTGGGGCCAACGTCCTGACTTTC. Translated, it gives CASSATGSGANVLTF.

The rearrangement links TRBV5-1 to TRBJ2-2; 11 bases agree with TRBD1. This CDR3 region has 14 residues. The V and J ends lost 4 bases and 7 bases, in that order; junction bases with no gene match: 3. CDR1 and CDR2 (germline): SGHRS, YFSETQ. CDR3 nucleotides: TGCGCCAGCAGCCGGGACAGGGGGAACGGGGAGCTGTTTTTT. This codes for CASSRDRGNGELFF.

The chain joins TRBV19 to TRBJ1-1, with 12 bases that match TRBD1. The V and J ends lost 6 bases and 3 bases, in that order; junction bases with no gene match: 5. Germline CDR1 and CDR2: LNHDA and SQIVND (reference sequence). The CDR3 is 15 residues long. The DNA for the CDR3 is TGTGCCAGTAGGAGGGGACAGGGGGCTTACACTGAAGCTTTCTTT. This gives the protein CASRRGQGAYTEAFF. Together with reference TRBV19 and TRBJ1-1, the CDR3 gives the full variable domain: DGGITQSPKYLFRKEGQNVTLSCEQNLNHDAMYWYRQDPGQGLRLIYYSQIVNDFQKGDIAEGYSVSREKKESFPLTVTSAQKNPTAFYLCASRRGQGAYTEAFFGQGTRLTVV.

The V gene is TRBV6-6, the J gene TRBJ1-5; D possibly corresponds to TRBD1 (5 bases). The germline V and J ends were trimmed by 7 bases and 4 bases, with 11 bases remaining between them. The CDR3 consists of 13 residues. Germline CDR1 is MNHNY and CDR2 is SVGAGI (reference sequence). The CDR3 nucleotides read TGTGCCAGCACCCGACAGTTAAATCAGCCCCAGCATTTT. Protein sequence: CASTRQLNQPQHF.

This clone was detected once. The gene calls are TRBV24-1 and TRBJ1-5; the D is unclear. There are 16 residues in the CDR3. Germline V gene data show CDR1 as KGHDR and CDR2 as SFDVKD. Trimming left V 4 bases short and J 0 bases short, with 12 bases between. CDR3 residues: CATSDSGTSSNQPQHF. CDR3 nucleotides: TGTGCCACCAGTGACAGCGGTACGTCTAGCAATCAGCCCCAGCATTTT.

The chain couples TRBV7-2 to TRBJ2-1, with TRBD1 identical over 8 bases. The V gene end was trimmed by 5 bases and the J gene end by 3 bases; junction bases not matched to a gene: 9. The CDR3 has 16 amino acids. Germline-derived CDR1 and CDR2 are SGHTA and FQGNSA. CDR3 loop: CASSMRTGRDYNEQFF. The CDR3 bases are TGTGCCAGCAGCATGCGGACAGGGCGCGACTACAATGAGCAGTTCTTC. The full variable domain, in which reference TRBV7-2 and TRBJ2-1 provide the parts outside the CDR3, is GAGVSQSPSNKVTEKGKDVELRCDPISGHTALYWYRQSLGQGLEFLIYFQGNSAPDKSGLPSDRFSAERTGGSVSTLTIQRTQQEDSAVYLCASSMRTGRDYNEQFFGPGTRLTVL.

CDR3 sequence: CASEDRGLPGELFF. CDR3 DNA: TGTGCCAGTGAGGACAGGGGCTTACCCGGGGAGCTGTTTTTT. V and J are TRBV27 and TRBJ2-2, with 9 nucleotides matching TRBD1. J gave up 6 bases and V 9 bases, and 8 bases lay outside the gene matches. In germline, CDR1 is MNHEY, CDR2 SMNVEV (reference sequence). The CDR3 is 14 amino acids.

This chain links TRBV30 with TRBJ1-1, with 8 nucleotides matching TRBD1. The CDR3 extends over 13 amino acids. J gave up 5 bases and V 3 bases, and 5 bases lay outside the gene matches. The germline gives CDR1 GTSNPN, CDR2 SVGIG (reference sequence). CDR3 amino acids: CAWRGQGWTEAFF. CDR3 coding DNA: TGTGCCTGGAGAGGACAGGGTTGGACTGAAGCTTTCTTT.

The chain recombines TRBV7-2 with TRBJ1-1; D is uncertain. The CDR3 has 14 residues. Trimming took off 6 bases at V and 1 base at J, with 12 bases between the two ends. Germline V gives CDR1 SGHTA, CDR2 FQGNSA. CDR3 bases: TGTGCCAGCAGTTTTGCAGGCGAGAACACTGAAGCTTTCTTT. Translation gives CASSFAGENTEAFF.

The genes are TRBV7-9 and TRBJ1-5; 7 bases line up with TRBD1. Germline-derived CDR1 and CDR2 are SEHNR and FQNEAQ (reference sequence). The CDR3 runs to 15 residues. J lost 6 bases, V lost 6 bases, and 11 bases had no gene match. The chain's CDR3 is CASSYSGTAGQPQHF. CDR3 DNA sequence: TGTGCCAGCAGTTATTCCGGGACAGCCGGTCAGCCCCAGCATTTT.

The chain carries TRBV27 and TRBJ1-2, with 8 bases lining up with TRBD1. V shed 5 bases and J 0 bases; nucleotides not matched to a gene: 5. The V gene's germline CDR1 is MNHEY and CDR2 SMNVEV (reference sequence). The CDR3 has 15 amino acids. The DNA for the CDR3 is TGTGCCAGCAGTCCCCAGGGGGCGGCTAACTATGGCTACACCTTC. Amino acids: CASSPQGAANYGYTF.

The chain employs TRBV4-1 and TRBJ2-7; 10 nucleotides match TRBD1. Germline values: CDR1 MGHRA, CDR2 YSYEKL. Trimming took 1 base from V and 4 from J; bases not matched to a gene: 7. The CDR3 runs to 16 residues. The CDR3 DNA sequence: TGCGCCAGCAGCCAAGCCGGGACAGGGGTTCAGTACGAGCAGTACTTC. Its translation is CASSQAGTGVQYEQYF.

This chain connects TRBV29-1 to TRBJ1-2; a possible D gene is TRBD1 (5 bases). There are 13 residues in the CDR3. Germline CDR1 reads SQVTM; CDR2 reads ANQGSEA. V lost 2 bases to trimming and J lost 4 bases, with 11 bases between them. The CDR3 sequence: CSVERQGGYGYTF. The DNA of the CDR3 is TGCAGCGTTGAACGGCAGGGAGGCTATGGCTACACCTTC.

V is TRBV5-4 and J is TRBJ2-2, with a weak D call TRBD1 (5 bases). Per the germline V gene, CDR1 is SGHNT and CDR2 is YYREEE (reference sequence). V lost 4 bases and J lost 3, with 10 bases in between. This CDR3 comprises 14 residues. DNA for the CDR3: TGTGCCAGCAGCCCCATAGGGGACACCGGGGAGCTGTTTTTT. Translation gives CASSPIGDTGELFF.

This clone was detected once. V is TRBV6-2 or TRBV6-3 and J is TRBJ2-1, with 9 bases fitting TRBD2. J gave up 3 bases and V 5 bases, and 5 bases lay outside the gene matches. Germline loops: CDR1 MNHEY, CDR2 SVGEGT. The CDR3 has 15 residues. The CDR3 here is CASSNLAGNYNEQFF. In DNA form, the CDR3 reads TGTGCCAGCAGTAACCTAGCGGGAAACTACAATGAGCAGTTCTTC.

This clone has only a few counts. The V and J genes are TRBV29-1 and TRBJ1-2, with D maybe TRBD1 (5 bases). The CDR3 is 12 residues long. Germline V lookup: CDR1 SQVTM, CDR2 ANQGSEA. V shed 4 bases and J shed 6 bases, with 12 bases lying between them. The CDR3 loop is CSVGGGADGYTF. CDR3 sequence (DNA): TGCAGCGTTGGGGGAGGGGCGGATGGCTACACCTTC.

This sequence joins TRBV6-6 and TRBJ1-2; 9 bases fit TRBD1. Germline CDR1 and CDR2: MNHNY and SVGAGI (reference sequence). CDR3 length: 15 residues. Unmatched junction bases numbered 5, after V lost 3 bases and J lost 3 bases. This chain's CDR3 is CASSYSGTGYYGYTF. CDR3 bases: TGTGCCAGCAGTTATTCCGGGACAGGGTACTATGGCTACACCTTC.

The chain couples TRBV10-3 to TRBJ2-2; TRBD2 agrees at 10 bases. V dropped 3 bases and J dropped 5; count of bases not matched to a gene: 12. This CDR3 is 18 amino acids long. Germline values: CDR1 ENHRY, CDR2 SYGVKD. The CDR3 nucleotides read TGTGCCATCAGTGAACAAGGAGCGGGAGGGCCTGAAACCGGGGAGCTGTTTTTT. It yields the protein CAISEQGAGGPETGELFF.

The CDR3 reads CASNPGMSYEQYF. The CDR3 nucleotides read TGTGCCAGCAACCCAGGAATGAGCTACGAGCAGTACTTC. The V call is TRBV7-9, the J call TRBJ2-7; D remains ambiguous. Per germline, CDR1 SEHNR and CDR2 FQNEAQ (reference sequence). The CDR3 is 13 amino acids. V lost 7 bases, J lost 3 bases, and 13 bases lay in between. The full variable domain, with the rest looked up from reference TRBV7-9 and TRBJ2-7, is DTGVSQNPRHKITKRGQNVTFRCDPISEHNRLYWYRQTLGQGPEFLTYFQNEAQLEKSRLLSDRFSAERPKGSFSTLEIQRTEQGDSAMYLCASNPGMSYEQYFGPGTRLTVT.

The rearrangement joins TRBV10-3 to TRBJ2-5; D may be TRBD2 (5 bases). From germline, CDR1 is ENHRY and CDR2 SYGVKD. The germline V and J ends were trimmed by 6 bases and 5 bases, with 13 bases remaining between them. The CDR3 is 13 amino acids. Written as DNA, the CDR3 is TGTGCCATCAGGGCGGGCCCCGAGGAGACCCAGTACTTC. Translation: CAIRAGPEETQYF.

The CDR3 DNA is TGTGCCAGCAGTTTAAACACTGTGAGGGAGACCCAGTACTTC. It specifies CASSLNTVRETQYF. V gene TRBV28 combines with J gene TRBJ2-5; D call uncertain. The CDR3 covers 14 residues. Trimming shortened V by 2 bases and J by 5 bases, and 12 bases separated the two germline ends. Germline V gives CDR1 MDHEN, CDR2 SYDVKM.

The V and J genes are TRBV7-6 and TRBJ2-1; D gene ambiguous. Trimming took 2 bases from V and 1 from J, leaving 9 bases between them. The length of the CDR3 is 15 residues. From germline, CDR1 is SGHVS and CDR2 FNYEAQ. The CDR3 spells CASSLLSLSYNEQFF. For the CDR3, the DNA is TGTGCCAGCAGCTTATTGTCCCTTTCCTACAATGAGCAGTTCTTC.

The rearrangement links TRBV7-9 to TRBJ2-1; 7 bases agree with TRBD1. V gave up 5 bases and J gave up 8 bases; unmatched junction bases: 6. The CDR3 runs 13 residues. In germline, CDR1 is SEHNR, CDR2 FQNEAQ (reference sequence). The CDR3, as DNA: TGTGCCAGCAGCCCGGGACAGTTCCATGAGCAGTTCTTC. Translated: CASSPGQFHEQFF.

The rearrangement uses TRBV4-2 and TRBJ2-7; 7 bases map to TRBD1. V trimming: 1 base; J trimming: 6 bases; junction bases outside the gene matches: 9. The CDR3 contains 15 residues. Looked up from germline, CDR1 is LGHNA and CDR2 is YNFKEQ. For the CDR3, the DNA is TGTGCCAGCAGCCAAGTTCATCGACAGGGCGGCGAGCAGTACTTC. Its translation: CASSQVHRQGGEQYF.

The gene calls are TRBV27 and TRBJ2-1; 10 nucleotides align to TRBD2. CDR3 length: 16 residues. Germline V gives CDR1 MNHEY, CDR2 SMNVEV (reference sequence). V lost 2 bases to trimming and J lost 7 bases; unmatched junction nucleotides: 8. In nucleotides, the CDR3 is TGTGCCAGCAGTTTAACGGCTAGCGGGAGTTCAAATGAGCAGTTCTTC. As protein: CASSLTASGSSNEQFF.

This sequence joins TRBV5-1 and TRBJ2-2, with 11 bases identical to TRBD1. The CDR3 totals 16 residues. The germline gives CDR1 SGHRS, CDR2 YFSETQ. Trimming cost V 4 bases and J 4 bases; bases outside gene matches: 6. Here the CDR3 reads CASSPGQGAATGELFF. The CDR3 DNA reads TGCGCCAGCAGCCCAGGACAGGGGGCTGCCACCGGGGAGCTGTTTTTT. Supplemented by reference TRBV5-1 and TRBJ2-2, the full variable domain reads KAGVTQTPRYLIKTRGQQVTLSCSPISGHRSVSWYQQTPGQGLQFLFEYFSETQRNKGNFPGRFSGRQFSNSRSEMNVSTLELGDSALYLCASSPGQGAATGELFFGEGSRLTVL.

The chain joins TRBV7-9 to TRBJ1-2; D might be TRBD1 (5 bases). CDR3 length: 13 amino acids. Trimming pared 4 bases from V and 5 bases from J, leaving 11 bases between. The germline CDR1 and CDR2 sequences are SEHNR and FQNEAQ (reference sequence). CDR3 in DNA: TGTGCCAGCAGCTCCGAGACAGCTTATGGCTACACCTTC. Its protein is CASSSETAYGYTF.

The DNA for the CDR3 is TGTGCCAGTAGTACCCGGGACAGCTTAGCCAAAAACATTCAGTACTTC. It yields the protein CASSTRDSLAKNIQYF. The rearrangement joins TRBV19 to TRBJ2-4; TRBD1 aligns across 7 bases. CDR1 and CDR2 from the germline V gene are LNHDA and SQIVND (reference sequence). The CDR3 is made up of 16 amino acids. V was clipped by 4 bases and J by 0 bases; unmatched bases: 6.

This clone has a handful of counts. This chain uses TRBV18 with TRBJ2-7; 12 bases align to TRBD2. CDR3 length: 14 residues. V trimming: 4 bases; J trimming: 7 bases; junction bases outside the gene matches: 5. From germline, CDR1 is KGHSH and CDR2 LQKENI. Written as DNA, the CDR3 is TGTGCCAGCTCACGGACTAGCGGGATGTCAGAGCAGTACTTC. Translation gives CASSRTSGMSEQYF.

The chain recombines TRBV9 with TRBJ2-5, with TRBD2 identical over 9 bases. J gave up 5 bases and V 4 bases, and 12 bases lay outside the gene matches. This CDR3 has 16 amino acids. The V gene's germline CDR1 is SGDLS and CDR2 YYNGEE. This CDR3 reads CASSPQAGGGAETQYF. The CDR3 DNA sequence: TGTGCCAGCAGCCCCCAAGCGGGAGGAGGGGCCGAGACCCAGTACTTC.